A selection of T cell receptor beta chains follows, all from one sample in a study of blood T cell repertoires in COVID-19. Clones were sequenced by immunoSEQ multiplex PCR, and TCRdb holds only the in-frame ones, with some missing. The sample lists 75,000 or so clones; around 83% were seen once. The sequenced sample consisted of peripheral blood. All receptors derive from a man between 45 and 60 years old with acute or convalescent COVID-19. CDR3s include the opening cysteine and the closing phenylalanine or tryptophan. The D gene is left open where the match is weak. Not all rows give a size; the values are once, few, many and, for expanded clones, a class.

cdr3_aa v_call d_call j_call clone_size cdr3_length
CASSPRQGGGNQPQHF TRBV18 . TRBJ1-5 once 16
CASSVLAWTGEQYF TRBV5-1 . TRBJ2-7 . 14
CAISAGEREFGNEQFF TRBV10-3 TRBD2 TRBJ2-1 . 16
CASSYRTGGRGTQYF TRBV14 TRBD1 TRBJ2-5 . 15
CASSPTGGGNYGYTF TRBV11-1 TRBD1 TRBJ1-2 once 15
CASSLAQAGFREKLFF TRBV5-1 . TRBJ1-4 . 16
CASSYQGPNTEAFF TRBV6-5 . TRBJ1-1 once 14
CASSPPSYEQYF TRBV7-8 . TRBJ2-7 once 12
CASTPGRSSYNEQFF TRBV19 . TRBJ2-1 . 15
CATSAPSGSRDNEQFF TRBV24-1 TRBD2 TRBJ2-1 . 16
CASRRTGQGYTF TRBV27 . TRBJ1-2 . 12
CASSLGLAGVTEQFF TRBV5-1 TRBD2 TRBJ2-1 . 15
CASTPLGAGGSEKLFF TRBV19 . TRBJ1-4 . 16
CASSTGAAGREKLFF TRBV5-1 TRBD1 TRBJ1-4 . 15
CASSIGVIQPQHF TRBV19 . TRBJ1-5 . 13
CASSEEGSLAGKPQHF TRBV2 . TRBJ1-5 . 16
CASSYAGDGYTF TRBV6-6 . TRBJ1-2 . 12
CASSSPGGSYEQYF TRBV27 TRBD2 TRBJ2-7 once 14
CASSPEGGRSSYEQYF TRBV18 . TRBJ2-7 . 16